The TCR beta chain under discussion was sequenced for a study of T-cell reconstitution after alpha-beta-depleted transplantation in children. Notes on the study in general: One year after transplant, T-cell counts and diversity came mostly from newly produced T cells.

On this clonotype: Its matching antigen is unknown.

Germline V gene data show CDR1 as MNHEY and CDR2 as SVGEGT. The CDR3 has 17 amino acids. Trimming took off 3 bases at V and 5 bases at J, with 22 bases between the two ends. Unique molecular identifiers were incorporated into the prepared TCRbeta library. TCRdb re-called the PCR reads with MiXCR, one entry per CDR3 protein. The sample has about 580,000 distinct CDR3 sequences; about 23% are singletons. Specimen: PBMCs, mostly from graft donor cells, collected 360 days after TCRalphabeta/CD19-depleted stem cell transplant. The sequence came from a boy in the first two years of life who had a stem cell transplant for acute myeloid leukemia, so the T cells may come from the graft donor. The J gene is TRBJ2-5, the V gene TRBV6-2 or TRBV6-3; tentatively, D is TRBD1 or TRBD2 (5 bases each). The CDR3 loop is CASSYAGTLKVGETQYF. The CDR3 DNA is TGTGCCAGCAGTTATGCCGGGACCCTAAAGGTGGGGGAGACCCAGTACTTC.